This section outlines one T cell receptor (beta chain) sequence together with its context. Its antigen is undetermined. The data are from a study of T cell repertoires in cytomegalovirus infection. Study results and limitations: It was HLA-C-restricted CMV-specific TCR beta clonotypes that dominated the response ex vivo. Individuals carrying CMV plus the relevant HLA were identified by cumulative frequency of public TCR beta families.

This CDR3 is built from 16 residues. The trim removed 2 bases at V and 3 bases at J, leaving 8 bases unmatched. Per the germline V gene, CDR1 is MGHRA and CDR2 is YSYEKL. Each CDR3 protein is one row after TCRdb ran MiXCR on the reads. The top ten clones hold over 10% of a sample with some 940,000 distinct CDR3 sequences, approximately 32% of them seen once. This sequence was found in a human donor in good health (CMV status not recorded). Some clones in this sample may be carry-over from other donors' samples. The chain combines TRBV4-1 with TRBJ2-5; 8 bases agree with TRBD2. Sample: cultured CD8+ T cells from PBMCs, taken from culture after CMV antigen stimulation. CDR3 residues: CASSQPSSGGEETQYF. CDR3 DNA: TGCGCCAGCAGCCAACCATCCAGCGGGGGAGAAGAGACCCAGTACTTC.